Following are 5 T cell receptor beta chains from one sample sequenced in a study of cytomegalovirus exposure and HLA in healthy donors. PCR amplification relied on 60 Vbeta primers (plus 13 Jbeta primers). TCRdb's copy holds only in-frame clones and misses some; the assay was immunoSEQ multiplex PCR. The sample has 120,000 or so clones; more than 70% are singletons. Sequenced sample: PBMCs. These receptors came from a woman aged 50 to 65 in good health and CMV-seropositive.

This clone occurred a few times. The chain has TRBV28 and TRBJ2-7; D gene ambiguous. The germline V gene has CDR1 MDHEN and CDR2 SYDVKM. This CDR3 region has 11 residues. V was pared by 6 bases and J by 0 bases, with 3 bases between. CDR3 nucleotide sequence: TGTGCCAGCAGGAGCTCCTACGAGCAGTACTTC. Its translation is CASRSSYEQYF.

The J gene is TRBJ2-1, the V gene TRBV18; a weak D match, TRBD2 (5 bases). The CDR3 has 11 residues. Germline CDR1 reads KGHSH; CDR2 reads LQKENI. Between the trimmed V and J ends, which lost 5 bases and 10 bases, there was a span of 9 bases. The CDR3 DNA sequence: TGTGCCAGCTCAGAACCGGGGGAGCAGTTCTTC. Protein sequence: CASSEPGEQFF.

The chain employs TRBV5-1 and TRBJ2-7; 7 nucleotides line up with TRBD1. After removal of 3 bases from V and 3 bases from J, the junction contained 6 bases not matched to a gene. The CDR3 contains 14 residues. CDR1 is SGHRS, CDR2 YFSETQ, per germline. The CDR3, as DNA: TGCGCCAGCAGCTCACAGGGGATCCTCTACGAGCAGTACTTC. Residues: CASSSQGILYEQYF.

The chain joins TRBV7-8 to TRBJ1-2; D possibly corresponds to TRBD1 (6 bases). The germline gives CDR1 SGHVS, CDR2 FQNEAQ. The CDR3 has 15 residues. The ends were cut back, 0 bases at V and 3 bases at J, with 11 bases in the middle. As DNA, the CDR3 is TGTGCCAGCAGCTTAGCGCAACGGACAGACTATGGCTACACCTTC. This codes for CASSLAQRTDYGYTF. Full variable domain (rest looked up from reference TRBV7-8 and TRBJ1-2): GAGVSQSPRYKVAKRGQDVALRCDPISGHVSLFWYQQALGQGPEFLTYFQNEAQLDKSGLPSDRFFAERPEGSVSTLKIQRTQQEDSAVYLCASSLAQRTDYGYTFGSGTRLTVV.

In this sample, this clone turned up a few times. The V gene is TRBV7-9, the J gene TRBJ1-5; D gene unclear. This CDR3 is built from 14 residues. CDR1 and CDR2 from the germline V gene are SEHNR and FQNEAQ (reference sequence). Trimming cost V 3 bases and J 0 bases, with 6 bases left between them. In DNA form, the CDR3 reads TGTGCCAGCAGCTTCGGGGATAGCAATCAGCCCCAGCATTTT. Translating it yields CASSFGDSNQPQHF.